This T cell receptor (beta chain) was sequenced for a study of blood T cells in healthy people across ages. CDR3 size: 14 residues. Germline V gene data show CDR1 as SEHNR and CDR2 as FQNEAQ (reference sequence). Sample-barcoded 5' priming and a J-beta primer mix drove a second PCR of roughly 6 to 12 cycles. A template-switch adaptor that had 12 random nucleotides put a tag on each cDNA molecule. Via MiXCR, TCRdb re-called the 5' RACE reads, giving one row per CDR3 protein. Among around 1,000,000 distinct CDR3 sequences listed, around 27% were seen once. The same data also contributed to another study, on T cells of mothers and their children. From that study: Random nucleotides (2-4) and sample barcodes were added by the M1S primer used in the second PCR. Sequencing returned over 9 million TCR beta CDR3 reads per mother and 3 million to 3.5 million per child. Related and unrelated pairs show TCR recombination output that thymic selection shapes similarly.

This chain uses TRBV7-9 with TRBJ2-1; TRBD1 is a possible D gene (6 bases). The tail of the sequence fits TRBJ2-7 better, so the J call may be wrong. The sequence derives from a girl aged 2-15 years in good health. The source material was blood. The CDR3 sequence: CASSLSPDSREQYF. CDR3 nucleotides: TGTGCCAGCAGCTTATCCCCGGACAGTCGCGAGCAGTACTTC.